These 21 T cell receptor beta chains share one sample of origin, sequenced in a study of T-cell reconstitution after alpha-beta-depleted transplantation in children (dated by TCRdb to the mid-2010s). The library was obtained by PCR. Sequencing used an Illumina HiSeq 2500. TCR libraries were prepared with molecular barcoding, using unique molecular identifiers to normalize TCRbeta repertoire quantification. The public reads were run again by TCRdb, first through fastp at Q25 and then through MiXCR, and only productive beta chains were kept. Duplicate CDR3 protein sequences are folded into a single record with the most common DNA and genes. This sample has approximately 350,000 distinct CDR3 sequences in its table, and 16% of those were observed once. 35% to 50% of the sample is held by the ten biggest clonotypes. What this sample's treatment or condition label stands for: allogeneic hematopoietic cell transplantation with graft depleted of TCRalphabeta T cells and CD19 B cells.

Sequenced material: PBMCs, mostly from graft donor cells, taken 360 days after TCRalphabeta/CD19-depleted stem cell transplant. These receptors all stem from a male patient between 2 and 15 years old who had a stem cell transplant for acute lymphoblastic leukemia, so the T cells may come from the graft donor.

This chain uses TRBV25-1 with TRBJ2-5, with 8 nucleotides matching TRBD1. This CDR3 spans 16 amino acids. Germline loops: CDR1 MGHDK, CDR2 SYGVNS. The V segment lost 1 base and the J segment 5 bases; nucleotides outside the gene matches: 9. This CDR3 reads CASSEWSGGFGETQYF. The CDR3 bases are TGTGCCAGCAGTGAATGGTCAGGGGGCTTTGGGGAGACCCAGTACTTC.

A few counts support this clonotype. This rearrangement joins TRBV19 to TRBJ2-1, with 9 bases aligning to TRBD1. The junction had 16 bases not matched to a gene; V was cut back by 6 bases and J by 1 base. The CDR3 runs 19 residues. CDR1 is LNHDA, CDR2 SQIVND, per germline (reference sequence). CDR3 nucleotides: TGTGCCAGTAGGTCCCCGGGACAGGGACCAAAGAGTTCCTACAATGAGCAGTTCTTC. Translated, it gives CASRSPGQGPKSSYNEQFF.

Here the CDR3 reads CASRGQGSNSPLHF. For the CDR3, the DNA is TGTGCCAGCAGGGGACAGGGCTCGAATTCACCCCTCCACTTT. V usage is TRBV6-1 and J usage is TRBJ1-6; 9 bases fit TRBD1. After removal of 6 bases from V and 7 bases from J, the junction contained 4 bases not matched to a gene. Germline lookup yields CDR1 MNHNS and CDR2 SASEGT. The length of the CDR3 is 14 residues.

The chain recombines TRBV20-1 with TRBJ2-7; D unresolved. Per the germline V gene, CDR1 is DFQATT and CDR2 is SNEGSKA (reference sequence). Trimming left V 0 bases short and J 6 bases short, with 9 bases between. This CDR3 contains 12 residues. The CDR3 coding sequence is TGCAGTGCTAGAGAAGATGGTTCCGAGCAGTACTTC. It is translated as CSAREDGSEQYF.

The rearrangement uses TRBV7-2 and TRBJ1-4; D is perhaps TRBD1 (6 bases). The CDR3 runs 17 residues. The ends were cut back, 4 bases at V and 3 bases at J, with 18 bases in the middle. The germline gives CDR1 SGHTA, CDR2 FQGNSA. The chain's CDR3 is CASSSSGPRGPNEKLFF. CDR3 in DNA: TGTGCCAGCAGCTCATCAGGGCCCCGGGGGCCTAATGAAAAACTGTTTTTT.

This clonotype was seen at least ten times. The chain links TRBV4-3 to TRBJ1-4; D remains unclear. This CDR3 region has 17 residues. Germline loops: CDR1 LGHNA, CDR2 YSLEER. V was trimmed by 1 base and J by 0 bases, leaving 12 bases between them. CDR3 region: CASSQARPVATNEKLFF. CDR3 sequence (DNA): TGCGCCAGCAGCCAAGCTCGTCCAGTTGCAACTAATGAAAAACTGTTTTTT.

This clonotype was seen at least ten times. This chain connects TRBV29-1 to TRBJ2-1; no firm D call. CDR1 is SQVTM, CDR2 ANQGSEA, per germline. This CDR3 has 12 amino acids. With 8 bases removed from V and 12 bases from J, the gap between germline ends came to 20 bases. Written as DNA, the CDR3 is TGCAGCTTTCGACCCCTGGGTGGGGTGCAGTTCTTC. The encoded protein is CSFRPLGGVQFF.

This clonotype was seen more than once but under ten times. This rearrangement joins TRBV7-6 to TRBJ2-1, with TRBD2 as a possible D gene (5 bases). The ends were cut back, 5 bases at V and 1 base at J, with 12 bases in the middle. There are 15 residues in the CDR3. Germline assignment: CDR1 SGHVS and CDR2 FNYEAQ. CDR3 loop: CASSPLGGSYNEQFF. The CDR3 DNA reads as TGTGCCAGCAGCCCACTTGGAGGATCCTACAATGAGCAGTTCTTC.

J is TRBJ2-3 and V is TRBV15; 11 nucleotides line up with TRBD2. CDR3 size: 17 residues. Losses at the gene ends were 3 bases for V and 2 bases for J; bases not matched to a gene: 7. Looked up from germline, CDR1 is LNHNV and CDR2 is YYDKDF (reference sequence). CDR3 nucleotide sequence: TGTGCCACCAGCAGGGAACGACTAGCGGGGTACACAGATACGCAGTATTTT. This sequence encodes CATSRERLAGYTDTQYF.

In this sample, this clonotype turned up a few times. J is TRBJ2-5 and V is TRBV20-1; D is unresolved. Per germline, CDR1 DFQATT and CDR2 SNEGSKA (reference sequence). The CDR3 loop spans 13 amino acids. V lost 5 bases to trimming and J lost 4 bases, with 14 bases between them. The chain's CDR3 is CSAPTGWGETQYF. The CDR3 DNA reads TGCAGTGCTCCGACCGGTTGGGGAGAGACCCAGTACTTC.

The rearrangement uses TRBV28 and TRBJ2-7; the D is unclear. V dropped 2 bases and J dropped 2 bases, with 13 bases sitting between them. The length of the CDR3 is 15 residues. CDR1 MDHEN and CDR2 SYDVKM come from the germline V gene. CDR3 residues: CASSLVGASPYEQYF. CDR3 nucleotides: TGTGCCAGCAGTTTAGTCGGAGCAAGTCCCTACGAGCAGTACTTC.

This clonotype was observed at least ten times. J is TRBJ2-1 and V is TRBV12-3 or TRBV12-4; no firm D call. Between the trimmed V and J ends, which lost 3 bases and 10 bases, there was a span of 13 bases. CDR3 size: 13 residues. The CDR3 spells CASSFASLDEQFF. The DNA for the CDR3 is TGTGCCAGCAGTTTTGCCTCCCTAGACGAGCAGTTCTTC.

Here the CDR3 DNA reads TGTGCCAGCAGCTTACGGACAGGGGGTTCCTACGAGCAGTACTTC. This sequence encodes CASSLRTGGSYEQYF. The chain carries TRBV7-2 and TRBJ2-7; 10 positions agree with TRBD1. The germline V gene has CDR1 SGHTA and CDR2 FQGNSA. With V trimmed by 2 bases and J by 1 base, 2 bases remained unmatched. The CDR3 loop spans 15 amino acids. Complete variable domain (other parts from reference TRBV7-2 and TRBJ2-7): GAGVSQSPSNKVTEKGKDVELRCDPISGHTALYWYRQSLGQGLEFLIYFQGNSAPDKSGLPSDRFSAERTGGSVSTLTIQRTQQEDSAVYLCASSLRTGGSYEQYFGPGTRLTVT.

In its sample, this clonotype was seen a few times. This rearrangement joins TRBV11-1 to TRBJ2-1; 11 bases line up with TRBD2. Unmatched junction bases numbered 6, after V lost 2 bases and J lost 0 bases. Germline assignment: CDR1 SGHAT and CDR2 FQDESV (reference sequence). The CDR3 length is 18 residues. The CDR3 sequence: CASSLRASGRSSYNEQFF. CDR3 coding DNA: TGTGCCAGCAGCTTAAGGGCTAGCGGGAGGTCCTCCTACAATGAGCAGTTCTTC.

The chain carries TRBV7-2 and TRBJ2-7; D ambiguous. V lost 5 bases to trimming and J lost 5 bases, with 25 bases between them. This CDR3 spans 17 amino acids. The germline V gene has CDR1 SGHTA and CDR2 FQGNSA. The DNA for the CDR3 is TGTGCCAGCAGCCCAAAGGTGTATGAGGCCCTAGAAGACGAGCAGTACTTC. This translates into CASSPKVYEALEDEQYF.

The J gene is TRBJ1-1, the V gene TRBV12-3 or TRBV12-4; possibly TRBD1 for D (6 bases). The ends were cut back, 8 bases at V and 2 bases at J, with 18 bases in the middle. The CDR3 totals 15 residues. This chain's CDR3 is CASGPPGAHNTEAFF. For the CDR3, the DNA is TGTGCCAGCGGGCCTCCAGGGGCCCATAACACTGAAGCTTTCTTT.

This clonotype was observed a handful of times. The chain has TRBV7-2 and TRBJ2-3; possible D gene TRBD2, 5 bases. V shed 5 bases and J shed 0 bases, with 12 bases lying between them. The length of the CDR3 is 15 residues. Germline CDR1 SGHTA, CDR2 FQGNSA. CDR3 coding DNA: TGTGCCAGCAGCCGTCGAGCGGTTAGCACAGATACGCAGTATTTT. Protein: CASSRRAVSTDTQYF. Using reference TRBV7-2 and TRBJ2-3 for the parts outside the CDR3, the full variable domain is GAGVSQSPSNKVTEKGKDVELRCDPISGHTALYWYRQSLGQGLEFLIYFQGNSAPDKSGLPSDRFSAERTGGSVSTLTIQRTQQEDSAVYLCASSRRAVSTDTQYFGPGTRLTVL.

The chain is built from TRBV24-1 and TRBJ2-1, with TRBD1 identical over 8 bases. Germline loops: CDR1 KGHDR, CDR2 SFDVKD. This CDR3 has 15 residues. The V and J ends lost 4 bases and 6 bases, in that order; junction bases with no gene match: 7. CDR3: CATSDRTGQVNEQFF. CDR3 nucleotides: TGTGCCACCAGTGACCGGACGGGACAGGTCAATGAGCAGTTCTTC.

V and J are TRBV29-1 and TRBJ1-4; D remains ambiguous. Germline-derived CDR1 and CDR2 are SQVTM and ANQGSEA. V was clipped by 5 bases and J by 7 bases, with 11 bases between them. CDR3 length equals 12 residues. CDR3 sequence: CSVMTPGEKLFF. CDR3 DNA sequence: TGCAGCGTTATGACCCCGGGTGAAAAACTGTTTTTT.

This clonotype turned up a few times. The genes are TRBV5-1 and TRBJ2-1, with 7 bases identical to TRBD2. Germline CDR1 and CDR2: SGHRS and YFSETQ. The CDR3 loop spans 14 amino acids. V was pared by 2 bases and J by 4 bases, with 3 bases of the junction left unmatched. The CDR3 spells CASSLNSGYNEQFF. CDR3 nucleotides: TGCGCCAGCAGCTTAAATAGCGGGTACAATGAGCAGTTCTTC.

This clonotype was picked up a small number of times. The J gene is TRBJ2-3, the V gene TRBV29-1; the D gene is possibly TRBD1 (5 bases). Germline loops: CDR1 SQVTM, CDR2 ANQGSEA. V was pared by 4 bases and J by 6 bases, with 14 bases between. The CDR3 has 13 amino acids. The CDR3 nucleotides are TGCAGCGTTGCCACTCTAGGGGCCGATACGCAGTATTTT. Translated: CSVATLGADTQYF.